Shown below are 14 T cell receptor beta chains from a single sample sequenced in a study of blood T cell repertoires in COVID-19. TCRdb's table, derived via immunoSEQ multiplex PCR, lists solely in-frame clones and lacks some. Of 300,000 to 350,000 clones listed, about 91% were seen once; the top ten hold 1.5% to 2%. Sequencing used peripheral blood. The origin of the receptors is a woman under 40 with COVID-19, enrolled during active disease.

The chain employs TRBV2 and TRBJ1-1; 8 positions agree with TRBD1. With V trimmed by 4 bases and J by 0 bases, 7 bases remained unmatched. This CDR3 region has 16 residues. Germline assignment: CDR1 SNHLY and CDR2 FYNNEI. CDR3 sequence (DNA): TGTGCCAGCAGTGTGGGACAGGCAAAGCTGAACACTGAAGCTTTCTTT. Translated: CASSVGQAKLNTEAFF.

The gene calls are TRBV11-3 and TRBJ2-7, with no clear D. Germline V gives CDR1 SGHNT, CDR2 YENEEA. Trimming cost V 7 bases and J 6 bases, with 7 bases left between them. The CDR3 has 10 residues. The CDR3 DNA is TGTGCCAGCATCCTCTCCGAGCAGTACGTC. Protein sequence: CASILSEQYV.

This clone was detected only once. The chain recombines TRBV5-5 with TRBJ1-1; D might be TRBD1 (5 bases). V was pared by 2 bases and J by 7 bases, with 6 bases between. The CDR3 has 11 amino acids. Germline CDR1 reads SGHKS; CDR2 reads YYEKEE (reference sequence). CDR3 loop: CASSFRDEAFF. CDR3 DNA sequence: TGTGCCAGCAGCTTCAGGGATGAAGCTTTCTTT.

The V call is TRBV6-5, the J call TRBJ2-2; 12 bases fit TRBD1. V shed 6 bases and J 12 bases; nucleotides not matched to a gene: 8. The CDR3 has 14 amino acids. Germline-derived CDR1 and CDR2 are MNHEY and SVGAGI. The CDR3 is CASSRDRGRVKLFF. The DNA of the CDR3 is TGTGCCAGCAGCCGGGACAGGGGGCGAGTTAAGCTGTTTTTT.

The V call is TRBV6-5, the J call TRBJ1-5; D is perhaps TRBD1 (5 bases). Germline V gene lookup returns CDR1 MNHEY and CDR2 SVGAGI. The ends were cut back, 5 bases at V and 7 bases at J, with 18 bases in the middle. CDR3 length: 15 amino acids. The CDR3 protein is CASSLGDRSEQPQHF. CDR3 bases: TGTGCCAGCAGTCTAGGGGATAGGTCAGAGCAGCCCCAGCATTTT.

This clone was recorded a few times. This sequence joins TRBV12-5 and TRBJ2-2, with a tentative D call TRBD1 (6 bases). CDR3 length: 13 residues. Per germline, CDR1 LGHNT and CDR2 FRNRAP. The V and J ends lost 2 bases and 5 bases respectively, with 6 bases between them. CDR3 nucleotide sequence: TGTGCTAGTGGTTTGCAGGGGACCGGGGAGCTGTTTTTT. The encoded protein is CASGLQGTGELFF.

On this clone: Distinct nucleotide sequences in the sample also encode this CDR3. The chain employs TRBV15 and TRBJ1-1; D is uncertain. Germline CDR1 LNHNV, CDR2 YYDKDF (reference sequence). The CDR3 totals 14 residues. V was trimmed by 0 bases and J by 0 bases, leaving 5 bases between them. CDR3 nucleotides: TGTGCCACCAGCAGAGATCTGTTGAACACTGAAGCTTTCTTT. Translating it yields CATSRDLLNTEAFF.

CDR3 residues: CASSLTAVNQPQHF. Here the CDR3 DNA reads TGTGCCAGCAGCTTGACAGCCGTTAATCAGCCCCAGCATTTT. The chain recombines TRBV7-2 with TRBJ1-5; D possibly corresponds to TRBD1 (5 bases). CDR3 length: 14 amino acids. V was clipped by 3 bases and J by 4 bases, with 10 bases between them. Germline lookup yields CDR1 SGHTA and CDR2 FQGNSA.

J is TRBJ1-5 and V is TRBV15, with TRBD1 identical over 10 bases. This CDR3 is built from 16 residues. From germline, CDR1 is LNHNV and CDR2 YYDKDF (reference sequence). V lost 0 bases and J lost 6; bases outside the gene matches: 5. CDR3 in amino acids: CATSRDLTGGRQPQHF. The CDR3 DNA follows: TGTGCCACCAGCAGAGACCTGACAGGGGGCCGTCAGCCCCAGCATTTT.

This clone was recorded a few times. The chain employs TRBV28 and TRBJ2-7; 7 nucleotides align to TRBD1. J lost 7 bases, V lost 1 base, and 1 base had no gene match. Germline CDR1 is MDHEN and CDR2 is SYDVKM. This CDR3 is built from 12 residues. The DNA of the CDR3 is TGTGCCAGCAGTTTATCGACAGGGGAGCAGTACTTC. It specifies CASSLSTGEQYF.

V and J are TRBV18 and TRBJ2-2; D not resolved. Germline CDR1 reads KGHSH; CDR2 reads LQKENI. The V gene lost 3 bases and the J gene lost 1 base, with 3 bases spanning the gap. The CDR3 loop spans 13 amino acids. The CDR3 region is CASSPLNTGELFF. Written as DNA, the CDR3 is TGTGCCAGCTCACCCCTGAACACCGGGGAGCTGTTTTTT.

The chain links TRBV6-1 to TRBJ1-2; possibly TRBD1 for D (5 bases). The V end was cut by 2 bases, the J end by 5 bases, with 9 bases between. The germline V gene has CDR1 MNHNS and CDR2 SASEGT. CDR3 length: 13 residues. CDR3 loop: CASSEFGGYGYTF. CDR3 sequence (DNA): TGTGCCAGCAGTGAATTTGGGGGGTATGGCTACACCTTC.

V is TRBV19 and J is TRBJ1-5, with D possibly TRBD1 on 5 matching bases. This CDR3 is 15 amino acids long. Germline V gene lookup returns CDR1 LNHDA and CDR2 SQIVND (reference sequence). The V end was cut by 1 base, the J end by 0 bases, with 7 bases between. CDR3 bases: TGTGCCAGTAGTATAGCGGGGGGTAGCAATCAGCCCCAGCATTTT. Protein product: CASSIAGGSNQPQHF. The full variable domain, completed using reference TRBV19 and TRBJ1-5, is DGGITQSPKYLFRKEGQNVTLSCEQNLNHDAMYWYRQDPGQGLRLIYYSQIVNDFQKGDIAEGYSVSREKKESFPLTVTSAQKNPTAFYLCASSIAGGSNQPQHFGDGTRLSIL.

The chain recombines TRBV7-2 with TRBJ1-3, with TRBD1 matching over 10 bases. The CDR3 contains 16 residues. The V segment lost 4 bases and the J segment 4 bases; nucleotides outside the gene matches: 7. From germline, CDR1 is SGHTA and CDR2 FQGNSA. The CDR3: CASSYDRGQGGNTIYF. The CDR3 nucleotides are TGTGCCAGCAGCTACGACAGGGGGCAGGGAGGAAACACCATATATTTT.